The next 29 T cell receptor beta chains were all read from a single sample in a study of cytomegalovirus exposure and HLA in healthy donors. PCR used 60 Vbeta primers and 13 Jbeta primers. TCRdb's copy holds only in-frame clones and misses some; the assay was immunoSEQ multiplex PCR. The data show tens of thousands of clones, roughly 78% seen once. Sequenced sample: PBMCs. All receptors come from a woman under 40 in good health and CMV-seronegative.

This clone was counted between two and nine times. J is TRBJ1-5 and V is TRBV6-1; tentative D call: TRBD1 (6 bases). The V end lost 11 bases, the J end lost 7 bases, and 24 bases lay between the germline ends. The CDR3 spans 15 residues. Germline V gene lookup returns CDR1 MNHNS and CDR2 SASEGT. The DNA of the CDR3 is TGTGCCGGAGGTACTACAGGGATAAAGCACCAGCCCCAGCATTTT. Translating it yields CAGGTTGIKHQPQHF.

V and J are TRBV19 and TRBJ1-1; D unclear. The V gene's germline CDR1 is LNHDA and CDR2 SQIVND (reference sequence). Trimming took 6 bases from V and 8 from J, leaving 13 bases between them. This CDR3 is 12 amino acids long. The chain's CDR3 is CASRDPGSEAFF. CDR3 DNA sequence: TGTGCCAGTAGGGATCCGGGATCGGAAGCTTTCTTT.

The V gene is TRBV4-1, the J gene TRBJ1-4, with D possibly TRBD1 on 5 matching bases. The ends were cut back, 3 bases at V and 4 bases at J, with 15 bases in the middle. Germline V lookup: CDR1 MGHRA, CDR2 YSYEKL. The CDR3 runs to 16 residues. The CDR3 loop reads CASSQGTRDYNEKLFF. The CDR3 bases are TGCGCCAGCAGCCAGGGGACCCGGGACTATAATGAAAAACTGTTTTTT.

With regard to this clone: Because the CDR3 is missing its conserved closing phenylalanine or tryptophan, this is likely a read error. No DNA is shown, since the ends of the CDR3 on it are uncertain; the CDR3 is the one TCRdb lists. The chain is built from TRBV20-1 and TRBJ2-7; the table names TRBD1, a call not compared with the DNA. The CDR3 length equals 9 residues, ends included. The germline CDR1 and CDR2 sequences are DFQATT and SNEGSKA (reference sequence). The CDR3 spells CSAGRQGWL.

This clone occurred once. This chain connects TRBV10-3 to TRBJ2-3, with 12 bases lining up with TRBD2. The CDR3 loop spans 15 amino acids. V lost 4 bases to trimming and J lost 6 bases; unmatched junction nucleotides: 5. Germline CDR1 reads ENHRY; CDR2 reads SYGVKD. CDR3 protein: CAISGTSGARDTQYF. CDR3 coding DNA: TGTGCCATCAGTGGGACTAGCGGGGCGCGGGATACGCAGTATTTT.

V usage is TRBV6-1 and J usage is TRBJ2-5, with 12 positions matching TRBD2. Germline CDR1 reads MNHNS; CDR2 reads SASEGT. The CDR3 totals 15 residues. J lost 2 bases, V lost 5 bases, and 3 bases had no gene match. Written as DNA, the CDR3 is TGTGCCAGCAGTAAACTAGCGGGGGGTCAAGAGACCCAGTACTTC. It codes for CASSKLAGGQETQYF.

The chain joins TRBV4-1 to TRBJ1-2, with D possibly TRBD1 on 5 matching bases. The CDR3 contains 13 residues. CDR1 and CDR2 from the germline V gene are MGHRA and YSYEKL. V was shortened by 1 base and J by 6 bases, with 9 bases between the two germline ends. The CDR3 spells CASSQGQGNGYTF. CDR3 bases: TGCGCCAGCAGCCAAGGCCAGGGTAATGGCTACACCTTC.

This clone showed up just once. CDR3 DNA: TGCGCCAGCAGCTTGGACACCGGAGCCTACGAGCAGTACTTC. This translates into CASSLDTGAYEQYF. The chain has TRBV5-1 and TRBJ2-7; D uncertain. V was shortened by 0 bases and J by 2 bases, with 9 bases between the two germline ends. The CDR3 is 14 residues long. Germline loops: CDR1 SGHRS, CDR2 YFSETQ.

This sequence joins TRBV30 and TRBJ2-7; TRBD2 matches 13 bases. Trimming at V came to 3 bases and at J to 3 bases, leaving 2 bases not matched to a gene. CDR3 length equals 14 residues. Germline CDR1 is GTSNPN and CDR2 is SVGIG (reference sequence). CDR3 nucleotides: TGTGCCTGGAGCGGACTAGCGGGGGTCTACGAGCAGTACTTC. Its protein product is CAWSGLAGVYEQYF. Full variable domain (missing parts from reference TRBV30 and TRBJ2-7): SQTIHQWPATLVQPVGSPLSLECTVEGTSNPNLYWYRQAAGRGLQLLFYSVGIGQISSEVPQNLSASRPQDRQFILSSKKLLLSDSGFYLCAWSGLAGVYEQYFGPGTRLTVT.

CDR3 sequence: CSPLKPLSGEAFF. The DNA for the CDR3 is TGCAGCCCCTTGAAACCCCTAAGCGGTGAAGCTTTCTTT. V is TRBV29-1 and J is TRBJ1-1; D unclear. CDR3 length: 13 amino acids. From germline, CDR1 is SQVTM and CDR2 ANQGSEA. The germline V and J ends were trimmed by 8 bases and 7 bases, with 20 bases remaining between them.

This chain joins TRBV9 and TRBJ2-2; possibly TRBD2 for D (5 bases). Trimming stripped 5 bases from V and 4 bases from J, with 9 bases between. The CDR3 is 13 amino acids. Looked up from germline, CDR1 is SGDLS and CDR2 is YYNGEE. The chain's CDR3 is CASRTGITGELFF. For the CDR3, the DNA is TGTGCCAGCAGGACGGGGATCACCGGGGAGCTGTTTTTT.

The table lists this clone with a count of one. The chain carries TRBV29-1 and TRBJ2-5, with unresolved D. CDR1 SQVTM and CDR2 ANQGSEA come from the germline V gene. Trimming took 3 bases from V and 1 from J, leaving 6 bases between them. The CDR3 is 12 residues long. The CDR3: CSVELVQETQYF. CDR3 in DNA: TGCAGCGTTGAGTTAGTCCAAGAGACCCAGTACTTC.

CDR3 residues: CASTRAATNEKLFF. The DNA of the CDR3 is TGTGCCAGCACCCGAGCTGCAACTAATGAAAAACTGTTTTTT. The chain recombines TRBV5-6 with TRBJ1-4; D is undetermined. Trimming stripped 6 bases from V and 0 bases from J, with 9 bases between. This CDR3 comprises 14 residues. Germline V gives CDR1 SGHDT, CDR2 YYEEEE.

This rearrangement joins TRBV6-5 to TRBJ1-2, with unresolved D. Germline CDR1 and CDR2: MNHEY and SVGAGI. The ends were cut back, 3 bases at V and 7 bases at J, with 15 bases in the middle. The CDR3 has 14 residues. The CDR3 is CASSYRRTLPGYTF. As DNA, the CDR3 is TGTGCCAGCAGTTATAGGAGAACACTACCTGGCTACACCTTC.

In its sample, this clone was seen once. The chain is built from TRBV15 and TRBJ1-1; D might be TRBD1 (6 bases). Germline V lookup: CDR1 LNHNV, CDR2 YYDKDF (reference sequence). CDR3 length: 14 amino acids. V gave up 5 bases and J gave up 4 bases, with 14 bases separating them. CDR3 sequence: CATSRPRGGTEAFF. CDR3 coding DNA: TGTGCCACCAGCCGGCCCCGAGGGGGCACTGAAGCTTTCTTT. Based on the CDR3 plus reference TRBV15 and TRBJ1-1, the full variable domain is DAMVIQNPRYQVTQFGKPVTLSCSQTLNHNVMYWYQQKSSQAPKLLFHYYDKDFNNEADTPDNFQSRRPNTSFCFLDIRSPGLGDTAMYLCATSRPRGGTEAFFGQGTRLTVV.

This clone showed up just once. CDR3 region: CASSLSSGQYF. The CDR3 nucleotides read TGTGCCAGCAGCCTCTCGAGCGGGCAGTACTTC. The V and J genes are TRBV7-8 and TRBJ2-7; a weak D match, TRBD2 (5 bases). The CDR3 spans 11 residues. Germline V CDR1 and CDR2: SGHVS, FQNEAQ. Trimming removed 5 bases from V and 9 bases from J, with 11 bases in between.

The chain links TRBV30 to TRBJ1-1; D not certain. In germline, CDR1 is GTSNPN, CDR2 SVGIG (reference sequence). V was shortened by 2 bases and J by 0 bases, with 19 bases between the two germline ends. The CDR3 consists of 17 residues. The CDR3 loop is CAWSNWSLRPLNTEAFF. In nucleotides, the CDR3 is TGTGCCTGGAGTAACTGGTCCCTCAGGCCTTTGAACACTGAAGCTTTCTTT.

This chain uses TRBV6-5 with TRBJ2-4, with TRBD2 as a possible D gene (6 bases). CDR3 length equals 15 residues. Germline values: CDR1 MNHEY, CDR2 SVGAGI. V was cut by 5 bases and J by 1 base, with 12 bases left in between. The CDR3 is CASSRYSGAKNIQYF. CDR3 sequence (DNA): TGTGCCAGCAGTCGATACAGCGGGGCCAAAAACATTCAGTACTTC.

J is TRBJ1-1 and V is TRBV30; D unclear. Germline CDR1 GTSNPN, CDR2 SVGIG (reference sequence). V was cut by 0 bases and J by 5 bases, with 13 bases left in between. The CDR3 is made up of 14 amino acids. DNA for the CDR3: TGTGCCTGGAGTGTGCAGCCTCTCGGGACTGAAGCTTTCTTT. Translation gives CAWSVQPLGTEAFF.

The rearrangement joins TRBV11-2 to TRBJ1-1; no firm D call. Germline CDR1 and CDR2: SGHAT and FQNNGV. Between the trimmed V and J ends, which lost 2 bases and 5 bases, there was a span of 6 bases. The CDR3 spans 12 residues. The CDR3 DNA is TGTGCCAGCAGCTTATTCCAGACTGAAGCTTTCTTT. Residues: CASSLFQTEAFF.

The chain combines TRBV10-2 with TRBJ1-5; TRBD1 aligns across 7 bases. Germline CDR1 and CDR2: WSHSY and SAAADI. Trimming at V came to 8 bases and at J to 6 bases, leaving 7 bases not matched to a gene. There are 13 residues in the CDR3. The CDR3 loop reads CASFGTVGQPQHF. The CDR3 nucleotides are TGCGCCAGCTTTGGGACAGTGGGTCAGCCCCAGCATTTT.

This clone was observed a few times. This sequence joins TRBV7-2 and TRBJ1-4; possible D gene TRBD1, 5 bases. V gave up 1 base and J gave up 8 bases, with 17 bases separating them. The CDR3 is 16 residues long. Germline V gene sequence: CDR1 SGHTA, CDR2 FQGNSA. The CDR3 bases are TGTGCCAGCAGCTTAGGGGTTCTGGGGCAGTGGGAAAAACTGTTTTTT. Its protein product is CASSLGVLGQWEKLFF.

This clone was counted only a few times. This chain uses TRBV28 with TRBJ2-7; D not certain. Germline values: CDR1 MDHEN, CDR2 SYDVKM. This CDR3 spans 18 amino acids. Trimming removed 6 bases at V and 2 bases at J, with 26 bases between. In DNA form, the CDR3 reads TGTGCCAGCAGCCCGAGCTCCATCACAGCCCCCCCAACCTACGAGCAGTACTTC. The encoded protein is CASSPSSITAPPTYEQYF.

This chain connects TRBV13 to TRBJ2-1, with TRBD1 identical over 8 bases. In germline, CDR1 is PRHDT, CDR2 FYEKMQ (reference sequence). The J segment lost 4 bases and the V segment lost 4 bases, leaving 6 bases of the junction unmatched. The length of the CDR3 is 15 residues. The CDR3 DNA sequence: TGTGCCAGCAGCTATTACGGACAGGGATACAATGAGCAGTTCTTC. Protein product: CASSYYGQGYNEQFF. The full variable domain, completed using reference TRBV13 and TRBJ2-1, is AAGVIQSPRHLIKEKRETATLKCYPIPRHDTVYWYQQGPGQDPQFLISFYEKMQSDKGSIPDRFSAQQFSDYHSELNMSSLELGDSALYFCASSYYGQGYNEQFFGPGTRLTVL.

This rearrangement joins TRBV7-2 to TRBJ1-6, with TRBD1 matching over 8 bases. Unmatched junction bases numbered 12, after V lost 5 bases and J lost 6 bases. Germline V CDR1 and CDR2: SGHTA, FQGNSA. The CDR3 sequence is 17 residues long. Written as DNA, the CDR3 is TGTGCCAGCAGCACATTCGACAGGGGAGTCTCTAATTCACCCCTCCACTTT. This encodes CASSTFDRGVSNSPLHF.

The chain combines TRBV4-1 with TRBJ2-5; 9 nucleotides align to TRBD2. The germline V gene encodes CDR1 MGHRA and CDR2 YSYEKL. CDR3 size: 16 residues. V lost 3 bases, J lost 5 bases, and 10 bases stayed unmatched. The CDR3 nucleotides are TGCGCCAGCAGCCATGGTCGCGGGAGGGCCAGGGAGACCCAGTACTTC. Translated: CASSHGRGRARETQYF.

The chain combines TRBV10-1 with TRBJ2-3; tentative D call: TRBD2 (5 bases). The CDR3 consists of 14 residues. The V gene's germline CDR1 is WNHNN and CDR2 SYGVQD (reference sequence). V lost 5 bases, J lost 4 bases, and 13 bases lay in between. For the CDR3, the DNA is TGCGCCAGCAGTCTTCAGCTGGAGGCAGATACGCAGTATTTT. Translating gives CASSLQLEADTQYF.

This clone was observed a few times. V is TRBV5-4 and J is TRBJ2-3; 7 nucleotides match TRBD1. CDR3 length: 14 residues. CDR1 SGHNT and CDR2 YYREEE come from the germline V gene (reference sequence). Trimming took 4 bases from V and 8 from J; bases not matched to a gene: 10. In DNA form, the CDR3 reads TGTGCCAGCAGCCCAATAGACCGACAGGGTACGCAGTATTTT. It specifies CASSPIDRQGTQYF.

This chain links TRBV28 with TRBJ1-5; D is perhaps TRBD1 (5 bases). CDR3 length: 14 residues. Deletions cut 6 bases from V and 6 bases from J, with 15 bases between. The germline V gene has CDR1 MDHEN and CDR2 SYDVKM. CDR3 in amino acids: CASREGARGQPQHF. In DNA, the CDR3 is TGTGCCAGCAGAGAAGGGGCACGTGGTCAGCCCCAGCATTTT. The whole variable domain, filled in from reference TRBV28 and TRBJ1-5, reads DVKVTQSSRYLVKRTGEKVFLECVQDMDHENMFWYRQDPGLGLRLIYFSYDVKMKEKGDIPEGYSVSREKKERFSLILESASTNQTSMYLCASREGARGQPQHFGDGTRLSIL.